A selection of T cell receptor beta chains follows, all from one sample in a study of patients and donors after allogeneic stem cell transplantation. TCRdb re-derived calls from the RT-PCR reads in MiXCR, one entry per CDR3 protein. The sample yields about a million distinct CDR3 sequences, more than 15% seen once. The sample consisted of blood, either unsorted or a sorted T cell fraction (not recorded which). The receptors here all came from a human donor who was either an allogeneic HSCT recipient or a stem cell or donor lymphocyte infusion donor (not recorded which). It is not recorded whose cells these are; they may come from a transplant donor. The CDR3 runs from the conserved cysteine through the conserved F or W. The D gene is left open where the match is weak. The size field is filled for only some rows; it gives once, few, many or a size class.

>TRBD1|few|TRBJ1-5|TRBV12-3/TRBV12-4
CASRPTGGSNQPQHF
TGTGCCAGCAGACCGACAGGGGGAAGCAATCAGCCCCAGCATTTT
>-|few|TRBJ2-1|TRBV5-8
CASRAGLGPIYNEQFF
TGTGCCAGCAGAGCAGGACTGGGGCCAATCTACAATGAGCAGTTCTTC
>TRBD1|few|TRBJ1-2|TRBV2
CASSRDRGRGRDGYTF
TGTGCCAGCAGTAGGGACAGGGGGCGCGGCCGGGATGGCTACACCTTC
>TRBD2|-|TRBJ2-3|TRBV6-2/TRBV6-3
CASSYTVSGGMSTDTQYF
TGTGCCAGCAGTTACACGGTTAGCGGGGGGATGAGCACAGATACGCAGTATTTT
>TRBD2|many|TRBJ2-1|TRBV12-3/TRBV12-4
CASRSGRAYNEQFF
TGTGCCAGCAGGAGCGGGAGGGCCTACAATGAGCAGTTCTTC
>-|-|TRBJ2-7|TRBV12-3/TRBV12-4
CASSLWTVDEQYF
TGTGCCAGCAGTTTATGGACGGTCGACGAGCAGTACTTC
>-|few|TRBJ1-1|TRBV6-1
CASSEVAGNTEAFF
TGTGCCAGCAGTGAAGTTGCAGGGAACACTGAAGCTTTCTTT
>-|-|TRBJ2-7|TRBV5-1
CASSSGGIPYEQYF
TGCGCCAGCTCATCAGGCGGGATTCCCTACGAGCAGTACTTC
>TRBD1|-|TRBJ1-2|TRBV30
CAWSIGTGSGYTF
TGTGCCTGGAGTATAGGGACAGGGTCCGGCTACACCTTC
>-|-|TRBJ2-7|TRBV7-2
CASSLVGGLPDEQYF
TGTGCCAGCAGCTTAGTTGGGGGCCTACCGGACGAGCAGTACTTC
>TRBD1|-|TRBJ2-6|TRBV3-1
CASSLTGTGPGANVLTF
TGTGCCAGCAGCCTAACCGGGACAGGGCCTGGGGCCAACGTCCTGACTTTC
>TRBD2|few|TRBJ2-1|TRBV20-1
CSARDPLIAGYNEQFF
TGCAGTGCTAGAGATCCCCTGATAGCGGGCTACAATGAGCAGTTCTTC
>TRBD2|-|TRBJ2-7|TRBV5-1
CASSLEGLNYEQYF
TGCGCCAGCAGCTTGGAGGGACTAAACTACGAGCAGTACTTC
>TRBD2|few|TRBJ2-7|TRBV12-3/TRBV12-4
CASSFRLGIGGTYEQYF
TGTGCCAGCAGTTTCCGGTTGGGTATCGGGGGGACCTACGAGCAGTACTTC
>-|-|TRBJ1-6|TRBV25-1
CASKKQSSYNSPLHF
TGTGCCAGCAAGAAACAGAGCTCCTATAATTCACCCCTCCACTTT
>TRBD1|few|TRBJ1-4|TRBV4-3
CASSQPGGVKKLFF
TGCGCCAGCAGCCAACCAGGGGGGGTGAAAAAACTGTTTTTT
>TRBD1|once|TRBJ2-2|TRBV24-1
CATSDTPGTASNTGELFF
TGTGCCACCAGTGACACCCCCGGGACAGCTTCGAACACCGGGGAGCTGTTTTTT
>TRBD2|few|TRBJ2-5|TRBV9
CASSASGGRETQYF
TGTGCCAGCAGTGCTAGCGGGGGAAGGGAGACCCAGTACTTC
>TRBD2|few|TRBJ2-1|TRBV9
CASSVVGRAGNEQFF
TGTGCCAGCAGCGTAGTCGGGAGGGCCGGCAATGAGCAGTTCTTC
>-|-|TRBJ1-2|TRBV9
CASSAYGTENYGYTF
TGTGCCAGCAGCGCCTACGGGACGGAGAACTATGGCTACACCTTC
>-|-|TRBJ1-5|TRBV19
CASRSFWKEGQGHQPQHF
TGTGCCAGTAGATCTTTTTGGAAGGAGGGGCAGGGCCATCAGCCCCAGCATTTT
>TRBD2|-|TRBJ2-3|TRBV12-3/TRBV12-4
CASSSSGGTDAQYF
TGTGCCAGCAGTTCTAGCGGGGGCACAGATGCGCAGTATTTT
>-|many|TRBJ1-1|TRBV28
CASSTITGGNTEAFF
TGTGCCAGCAGTACCATAACGGGGGGTAACACTGAAGCTTTCTTT
>TRBD1|many|TRBJ1-2|TRBV12-3/TRBV12-4
CASSPYRGGYGYTF
TGTGCCAGCAGTCCCTACAGGGGAGGCTATGGCTACACCTTC
>TRBD1|-|TRBJ1-4|TRBV20-1
CSARPDRGREKLFF
TGCAGTGCTAGACCGGACAGGGGGCGCGAAAAACTGTTTTTT
>-|-|TRBJ2-6|TRBV3-1
CASSQDGGLGSGANVLTF
TGTGCCAGCAGCCAAGATGGAGGGTTGGGGTCTGGGGCCAACGTCCTGACTTTC
>TRBD2|-|TRBJ2-6|TRBV12-3/TRBV12-4
CAGGRLAFKGGANVLTF
TGTGCTGGCGGTAGACTAGCGTTTAAGGGGGGGGCCAACGTCCTGACTTTC
>-|-|TRBJ2-6|TRBV7-3
CASSSPNSGANVLTF
TGTGCCAGCAGCTCCCCTAACTCTGGGGCCAACGTCCTGACTTTC
>TRBD2|-|TRBJ2-3|TRBV12-3/TRBV12-4
CASSLVSGSYSRTDTQYF
TGTGCCAGCAGTTTAGTTAGCGGGAGCTATTCCCGCACAGATACGCAGTATTTT
>-|-|TRBJ2-5|TRBV4-2
CASSQDGGKETQYF
TGTGCCAGCAGCCAAGACGGCGGGAAAGAGACCCAGTACTTC
>-|-|TRBJ2-4|TRBV11-2
CASSLAGANIQYF
TGTGCCAGCAGCTTAGCAGGTGCGAACATTCAGTACTTC
>-|-|TRBJ2-6|TRBV25-1
CASSQPDRKAGANVLTF
TGTGCCAGCAGTCAGCCCGACAGAAAGGCTGGGGCCAACGTCCTGACTTTC
>-|once|TRBJ2-1|TRBV20-1
CSASGLGVEQFF
TGCAGTGCTAGCGGGCTGGGAGTTGAGCAGTTCTTC
>-|few|TRBJ1-5|TRBV27
CASRDSHNQPQHF
TGTGCCAGCAGGGACAGTCACAATCAGCCCCAGCATTTT
>TRBD1|-|TRBJ2-3|TRBV18
CASSPTRTGPRTDTQYF
TGTGCCAGCTCACCAACTCGGACAGGCCCTCGCACAGATACGCAGTATTTT
>TRBD1|-|TRBJ2-7|TRBV7-9
CASSPDRNPYEQYF
TGTGCCAGCAGCCCGGACAGGAACCCCTACGAGCAGTACTTC
>-|few|TRBJ1-2|TRBV20-1
CSAPGTSGYTF
TGCAGTGCTCCCGGGACGTCCGGCTACACCTTC
>TRBD1|few|TRBJ1-4|TRBV24-1
CATSESGTGAEKLFF
TGTGCCACCAGTGAGTCCGGGACAGGGGCAGAAAAACTGTTTTTT
>-|few|TRBJ1-2|TRBV4-1
CASSQLSGLTNYGYTF
TGCGCCAGCAGCCAACTGAGTGGCCTAACCAACTATGGCTACACCTTC
>-|few|TRBJ2-5|TRBV5-1
CASSQYVQETQYF
TGCGCCAGCAGCCAGTACGTCCAAGAGACCCAGTACTTC
>-|many|TRBJ1-1|TRBV12-3/TRBV12-4
CASNQWDTEAFF
TGTGCCAGCAACCAATGGGACACTGAAGCTTTCTTT
>-|few|TRBJ1-3|TRBV12-3/TRBV12-4
CASSPGNSGNTIYF
TGTGCCAGCAGCCCAGGGAACTCTGGAAACACCATATATTTT
>-|-|TRBJ1-5|TRBV7-2
CASSLRDGGNQPQHF
TGTGCCAGCAGCCTCCGGGACGGAGGCAATCAGCCCCAGCATTTT
>-|-|TRBJ1-1|TRBV2
CASSEVRGYTEAFF
TGTGCCAGCAGTGAAGTGAGGGGTTACACTGAAGCTTTCTTT
>-|-|TRBJ2-1|TRBV7-2
CASSLLLQNNEQFF
TGTGCCAGCAGCTTATTACTACAGAACAATGAGCAGTTCTTC
>-|-|TRBJ1-1|TRBV20-1
CSASGATDYTEAFF
TGCAGTGCTAGCGGGGCCACTGATTACACTGAAGCTTTCTTT
>-|-|TRBJ2-5|TRBV15
CATSNYQETQYF
TGTGCCACCAGCAACTACCAAGAGACCCAGTACTTC
>TRBD1|few|TRBJ2-5|TRBV12-3/TRBV12-4
CASNRQGHQETQYF
TGTGCCAGCAACCGACAGGGCCACCAAGAGACCCAGTACTTC
>-|-|TRBJ2-1|TRBV12-5
CASALTTNNEQFF
TGTGCTAGTGCCCTGACCACGAACAATGAGCAGTTCTTC
>-|-|TRBJ2-1|TRBV9
CASSVRGGSSYNEQFF
TGTGCCAGCAGCGTACGGGGCGGTAGCTCCTACAATGAGCAGTTCTTC
>-|-|TRBJ1-1|TRBV6-1
CASTSLPGGRLNTEAFF
TGTGCCAGCACCTCCCTTCCGGGGGGTCGGCTGAACACTGAAGCTTTCTTT
>-|-|TRBJ2-3|TRBV7-2
CASSSYRRVDTQYF
TGTGCCAGCAGCTCCTATCGTCGGGTGGATACGCAGTATTTT
>-|-|TRBJ2-7|TRBV9
CASSPGRRSSYEQYF
TGTGCCAGCAGCCCCGGGAGACGGAGCTCCTACGAGCAGTACTTC
>-|-|TRBJ1-1|TRBV10-2
CATKQAAEAFF
TGCGCCACCAAACAGGCAGCTGAAGCTTTCTTT
>TRBD1|-|TRBJ2-2|TRBV7-2
CASRTPGTGNTGELFF
TGTGCCAGCAGGACTCCCGGGACAGGCAACACCGGGGAGCTGTTTTTT
>TRBD2|few|TRBJ2-1|TRBV6-2/TRBV6-3
CASSYSATSSNNEQFF
TGTGCCAGCAGTTACAGCGCGACTAGCTCGAACAATGAGCAGTTCTTC
>-|-|TRBJ1-5|TRBV20-1
CSATSLGALSNQPQHF
TGCAGTGCTACTAGTCTGGGTGCTTTAAGCAATCAGCCCCAGCATTTT
>-|many|TRBJ2-3|TRBV5-1
CASSYTGSTDTQYF
TGCGCCAGCAGCTATACAGGGAGCACAGATACGCAGTATTTT
>TRBD1|-|TRBJ1-6|TRBV4-2
CASSQLPRTGVNSPLHF
TGTGCCAGCAGCCAACTACCCCGGACAGGGGTAAATTCACCCCTCCACTTT